The 21 T cell receptor beta chains in this list originate from one sample, sequenced in a study of blood T cell repertoires in COVID-19. Method: immunoSEQ multiplex PCR; TCRdb's copy keeps in-frame clones and lacks some. The sample consists of roughly 250,000 clones, about four fifths of them appearing once. The sequenced sample was peripheral blood. The receptor set was obtained from a woman aged 40 to 50 who had recovered from COVID-19.

The chain combines TRBV30 with TRBJ2-5; TRBD2 agrees at 8 bases. In germline, CDR1 is GTSNPN, CDR2 SVGIG (reference sequence). The CDR3 covers 15 residues. With V trimmed by 1 base and J by 5 bases, 9 bases remained unmatched. For the CDR3, the DNA is TGTGCCTGGAGTGGGGGCACGGGGGGGCAGGAGACCCAGTACTTC. It is translated as CAWSGGTGGQETQYF. The variable domain in full, with the rest retrieved from reference TRBV30 and TRBJ2-5, is SQTIHQWPATLVQPVGSPLSLECTVEGTSNPNLYWYRQAAGRGLQLLFYSVGIGQISSEVPQNLSASRPQDRQFILSSKKLLLSDSGFYLCAWSGGTGGQETQYFGPGTRLLVL.

The rearrangement links TRBV7-9 to TRBJ1-1, with 11 bases aligning to TRBD1. Germline loops: CDR1 SEHNR, CDR2 FQNEAQ (reference sequence). CDR3 length: 17 amino acids. The V segment lost 4 bases and the J segment 2 bases; nucleotides outside the gene matches: 9. The chain's CDR3 is CASSSGQGARGNTEAFF. The CDR3 region has the DNA TGTGCCAGCAGCTCCGGACAGGGGGCGCGTGGAAACACTGAAGCTTTCTTT.

The J gene is TRBJ2-3, the V gene TRBV9, with D perhaps matching TRBD2 (6 bases). The CDR3 covers 14 residues. The germline V gene has CDR1 SGDLS and CDR2 YYNGEE. Trimming removed 5 bases at V and 1 base at J, with 11 bases between. Written as DNA, the CDR3 is TGTGCCAGCAGTTGGACTACCGGCACAGATACGCAGTATTTT. Protein: CASSWTTGTDTQYF.

The V call is TRBV28, the J call TRBJ2-7; perhaps TRBD1 as D (6 bases). Trimming cost V 5 bases and J 4 bases, with 24 bases left between them. The V gene's germline CDR1 is MDHEN and CDR2 SYDVKM. The CDR3 contains 17 residues. The CDR3 protein is CASSPPVPGASPYEQYF. The CDR3 DNA follows: TGTGCCAGCAGTCCACCCGTCCCAGGGGCAAGCCCTTACGAGCAGTACTTC.

The J gene is TRBJ1-3, the V gene TRBV11-2; 8 bases line up with TRBD1. J gave up 7 bases and V 1 base, and 9 bases lay outside the gene matches. CDR1 and CDR2 from the germline V gene are SGHAT and FQNNGV. This CDR3 is 16 amino acids long. The CDR3: CASSLVPGQEGNTIYF. The CDR3, as DNA: TGTGCCAGCAGCTTAGTCCCGGGACAGGAGGGGAACACCATATATTTT. Combining the CDR3 with reference TRBV11-2 and TRBJ1-3 gives the whole variable domain EAGVAQSPRYKIIEKRQSVAFWCNPISGHATLYWYQQILGQGPKLLIQFQNNGVVDDSQLPKDRFSAERLKGVDSTLKIQPAKLEDSAVYLCASSLVPGQEGNTIYFGEGSWLTVV.

This clone was counted once. The chain joins TRBV5-1 to TRBJ2-5; 8 nucleotides align to TRBD1. Germline V CDR1 and CDR2: SGHRS, YFSETQ. Losses at the gene ends were 3 bases for V and 3 bases for J; bases not matched to a gene: 7. CDR3 length equals 15 residues. CDR3 region: CASSSLTGVEETQYF. The CDR3, as DNA: TGCGCCAGCAGCTCGCTGACAGGGGTTGAAGAGACCCAGTACTTC. The whole variable domain, filled in from reference TRBV5-1 and TRBJ2-5, reads KAGVTQTPRYLIKTRGQQVTLSCSPISGHRSVSWYQQTPGQGLQFLFEYFSETQRNKGNFPGRFSGRQFSNSRSEMNVSTLELGDSALYLCASSSLTGVEETQYFGPGTRLLVL.

The chain couples TRBV5-1 to TRBJ1-4, with 8 bases fitting TRBD1. The CDR3 spans 18 residues. The germline V gene encodes CDR1 SGHRS and CDR2 YFSETQ. Unmatched junction bases numbered 13, after V lost 2 bases and J lost 4 bases. CDR3 residues: CASSFGGQGAVGNEKLFF. As DNA, the CDR3 is TGCGCCAGCAGCTTCGGCGGGCAGGGGGCGGTGGGTAATGAAAAACTGTTTTTT.

The CDR3 DNA is TGTGCCAGCTCAAAAAGGAGAGATTCACCCCTCCACTTT. It encodes CASSKRRDSPLHF. The chain is built from TRBV9 and TRBJ1-6; D is undetermined. CDR3 length: 13 amino acids. Looked up from germline, CDR1 is SGDLS and CDR2 is YYNGEE. V lost 7 bases and J 8 bases, leaving 13 bases between the germline ends.

The V call is TRBV11-2, the J call TRBJ2-1; 7 bases line up with TRBD2. The CDR3 consists of 17 residues. V shed 4 bases, J shed 4 bases, and the junction held 13 bases outside the gene matches. Germline CDR1 and CDR2: SGHAT and FQNNGV. The CDR3 nucleotides are TGTGCCAGCAGCTACCCTGGGCCCGGGGGGATGTACAATGAGCAGTTCTTC. This translates into CASSYPGPGGMYNEQFF.

The chain's CDR3 is CASSRDFYGYTF. In DNA, the CDR3 is TGCGCCAGCAGCCGGGACTTCTATGGCTACACCTTC. This chain links TRBV10-1 with TRBJ1-2; D might be TRBD1 (5 bases). The V gene lost 6 bases and the J gene lost 4 bases, with 9 bases spanning the gap. The CDR3 contains 12 residues. From germline, CDR1 is WNHNN and CDR2 SYGVQD (reference sequence).

V is TRBV24-1 and J is TRBJ2-5, with D possibly matching TRBD1 (6 bases). Germline assignment: CDR1 KGHDR and CDR2 SFDVKD. The CDR3 is made up of 15 amino acids. Trimming left V 5 bases short and J 2 bases short, with 14 bases between. The CDR3 region has the DNA TGTGCCACCAGTGGCATACAGGGAGCACAAGAGACCCAGTACTTC. Protein product: CATSGIQGAQETQYF.

The rearrangement links TRBV12-3 or TRBV12-4 to TRBJ2-3; the D gene is possibly TRBD2 (5 bases). This CDR3 has 13 residues. V gave up 6 bases and J gave up 5 bases, with 12 bases separating them. The CDR3 sequence: CASRDGVLDTQYF. CDR3 nucleotide sequence: TGTGCCAGCAGAGACGGGGTTCTAGATACGCAGTATTTT.

This rearrangement joins TRBV18 to TRBJ2-4, with D possibly being TRBD1 (5 bases). Germline V gene sequence: CDR1 KGHSH, CDR2 LQKENI. The length of the CDR3 is 12 residues. The germline V and J ends were trimmed by 2 bases and 8 bases, with 7 bases remaining between them. CDR3 bases: TGTGCCAGCTCACCAAGGGGATACATTCAGTACTTC. This codes for CASSPRGYIQYF.

This clone was observed a few times. The CDR3 sequence is CASSGTGLSFSNTGELFF. In DNA, the CDR3 is TGTGCCAGCAGCGGGACAGGGTTGTCGTTCTCGAACACCGGGGAGCTGTTTTTT. The rearrangement uses TRBV7-9 and TRBJ2-2; TRBD1 agrees at 9 bases. The CDR3 consists of 18 residues. The ends lost 5 bases at V and 0 bases at J; junction bases unmatched: 10. The germline V gene encodes CDR1 SEHNR and CDR2 FQNEAQ (reference sequence).

This clone was seen once. V is TRBV6-6 and J is TRBJ1-1; 9 positions agree with TRBD1. Germline CDR1 reads MNHNY; CDR2 reads SVGAGI (reference sequence). V was pared by 6 bases and J by 6 bases, with 2 bases of the junction left unmatched. CDR3 length equals 12 residues. CDR3 sequence: CASSGQGSEAFF. In DNA, the CDR3 is TGTGCCAGCAGCGGACAGGGGTCTGAAGCTTTCTTT.

The chain carries TRBV28 and TRBJ2-3; D might be TRBD1 (6 bases). Germline values: CDR1 MDHEN, CDR2 SYDVKM. This CDR3 has 15 amino acids. V lost 6 bases to trimming and J lost 1 base, with 14 bases between them. The CDR3 sequence is CASSPRKGGTDTQYF. In DNA form, the CDR3 reads TGTGCCAGCAGCCCGCGTAAGGGGGGCACAGATACGCAGTATTTT.

J is TRBJ1-5 and V is TRBV5-6; weak D call: TRBD1 (6 bases). Germline CDR1 SGHDT, CDR2 YYEEEE. The length of the CDR3 is 16 residues. Trimming pared 4 bases from V and 0 bases from J, leaving 14 bases between. CDR3 sequence reads: CASSVGGGYSNQPQHF. The CDR3, as DNA: TGTGCCAGCAGCGTGGGGGGCGGCTATAGCAATCAGCCCCAGCATTTT.

The gene calls are TRBV5-1 and TRBJ2-1; 12 positions agree with TRBD2. The CDR3 loop spans 17 amino acids. Germline CDR1 SGHRS, CDR2 YFSETQ. Trimming cost V 0 bases and J 4 bases; bases outside gene matches: 5. For the CDR3, the DNA is TGCGCCAGCAGCTTGGCGCCTAGCGGGGGGGTTTACAATGAGCAGTTCTTC. This codes for CASSLAPSGGVYNEQFF.

The gene calls are TRBV5-1 and TRBJ1-1; the match to TRBD1 covers 7 bases. Germline CDR1 and CDR2: SGHRS and YFSETQ. The ends lost 5 bases at V and 4 bases at J; junction bases unmatched: 11. CDR3 size: 15 residues. The CDR3 reads CASRYNTGVSTEAFF. The CDR3 coding sequence is TGCGCCAGCAGGTACAATACAGGGGTAAGCACTGAAGCTTTCTTT.

The V and J genes are TRBV29-1 and TRBJ1-1; D may be TRBD1 (5 bases). CDR3 length equals 13 residues. The germline V and J ends were trimmed by 7 bases and 3 bases, with 15 bases remaining between them. The V gene's germline CDR1 is SQVTM and CDR2 ANQGSEA. CDR3 DNA sequence: TGCAGCGCCCGCCCCAGGGTGGACACTGAAGCTTTCTTT. Translated, it gives CSARPRVDTEAFF.

The gene calls are TRBV7-9 and TRBJ1-4; 10 bases map to TRBD1. CDR3 size: 15 residues. Germline CDR1 is SEHNR and CDR2 is FQNEAQ (reference sequence). J gave up 6 bases and V 1 base, and 2 bases lay outside the gene matches. This CDR3 is CASSLGGTGDEKLFF. CDR3 DNA: TGTGCCAGCAGCTTAGGTGGGACAGGGGATGAAAAACTGTTTTTT. The full variable domain, with the rest looked up from reference TRBV7-9 and TRBJ1-4, is DTGVSQNPRHKITKRGQNVTFRCDPISEHNRLYWYRQTLGQGPEFLTYFQNEAQLEKSRLLSDRFSAERPKGSFSTLEIQRTEQGDSAMYLCASSLGGTGDEKLFFGSGTQLSVL.